Sequencing of this T cell receptor (beta chain) was carried out in a study of blood T cell repertoires in COVID-19. Study-level background: T cells, B-cell-depleted T cells, or PBMCs provided the cDNA or gDNA that served as material.

The germline V gene encodes CDR1 MNHEY and CDR2 SMNVEV (reference sequence). Trimming shortened V by 3 bases and J by 7 bases, and 13 bases separated the two germline ends. The CDR3 sequence is 14 residues long. Methods used by the authors: By means of reference gene primer amplification, nucleated cell counts were estimated. The repertoire was sequenced with immunoSEQ multiplex PCR; TCRdb's copy has only in-frame clones and lacks some. Clonal size and the V and J genes are those of that table, whereas D and trimming came from the DNA. The table shows under 200,000 clones, with about 80% occurring only once.

Sample: peripheral blood. The TCR was taken from a human donor with acute or convalescent COVID-19. The donor label of this sample is uncertain. The rearrangement links TRBV27 to TRBJ1-5, with a tentative D call TRBD1 (5 bases). CDR3 in amino acids: CASSFSGFGQPQHF. The CDR3 DNA reads as TGTGCCAGCAGTTTTTCAGGGTTCGGGCAGCCCCAGCATTTT.